The 2 T cell receptor beta chains below all came from one sample that was sequenced in a study of T-cell memory formation after mild COVID-19. MiXCR, run by TCRdb on the 5' RACE reads, gives a single entry per CDR3 protein. The sample includes under 550,000 distinct CDR3 sequences, roughly 18% of them seen just once. Specimen: PBMCs or a T cell subset sorted from them (not recorded which). These receptors were taken from a man aged 18 to 29 who had mild COVID-19 (a few samples of this study predate the infection). Cell type and time point are not known.

The chain uses TRBV20-1 and TRBJ2-7; D gene ambiguous. Germline assignment: CDR1 DFQATT and CDR2 SNEGSKA (reference sequence). V was clipped by 4 bases and J by 6 bases, with 16 bases between them. CDR3 length: 13 residues. CDR3 region: CSAKPYSLVEQYF. The CDR3 coding sequence is TGCAGTGCTAAGCCCTATAGTCTTGTCGAGCAGTACTTC.

The DNA of the CDR3 is TGCAGTGCTGTACCGGGACAGAACTCTGGAAACACCATATATTTT. Its translation is CSAVPGQNSGNTIYF. This chain links TRBV20-1 with TRBJ1-3; 7 bases match TRBD1. The germline V gene has CDR1 DFQATT and CDR2 SNEGSKA (reference sequence). V shed 5 bases, J shed 0 bases, and the junction held 7 bases outside the gene matches. The CDR3 runs 15 residues.